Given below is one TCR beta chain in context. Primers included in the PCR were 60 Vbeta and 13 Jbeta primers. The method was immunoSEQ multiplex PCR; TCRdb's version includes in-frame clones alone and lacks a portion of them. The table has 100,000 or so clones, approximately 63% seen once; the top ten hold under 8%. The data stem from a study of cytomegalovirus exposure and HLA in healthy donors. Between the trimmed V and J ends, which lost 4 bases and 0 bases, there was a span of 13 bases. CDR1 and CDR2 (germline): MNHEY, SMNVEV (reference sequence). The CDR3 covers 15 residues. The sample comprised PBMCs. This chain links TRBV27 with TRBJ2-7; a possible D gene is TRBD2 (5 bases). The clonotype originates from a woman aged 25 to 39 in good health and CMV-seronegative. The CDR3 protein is CASSYVSGSSYEQYF. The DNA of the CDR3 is TGTGCCAGCAGTTACGTCAGCGGCAGCTCCTACGAGCAGTACTTC.